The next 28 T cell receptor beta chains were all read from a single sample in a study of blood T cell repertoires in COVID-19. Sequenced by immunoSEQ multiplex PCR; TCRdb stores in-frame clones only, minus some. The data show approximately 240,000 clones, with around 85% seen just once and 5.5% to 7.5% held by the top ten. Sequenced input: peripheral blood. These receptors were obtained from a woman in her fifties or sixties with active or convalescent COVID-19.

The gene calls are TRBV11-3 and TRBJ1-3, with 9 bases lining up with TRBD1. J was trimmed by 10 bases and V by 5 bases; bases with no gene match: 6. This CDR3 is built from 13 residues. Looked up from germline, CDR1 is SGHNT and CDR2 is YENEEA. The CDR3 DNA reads TGTGCCAGCAGCAGAGGACAGGGGCTGACCATATATTTT. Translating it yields CASSRGQGLTIYF.

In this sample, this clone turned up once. The CDR3 protein is CASSVEAGPYNEQFF. In DNA form, the CDR3 reads TGTGCCAGCAGCGTAGAGGCGGGGCCCTACAATGAGCAGTTCTTC. The chain joins TRBV9 to TRBJ2-1; TRBD2 is a possible D gene (6 bases). CDR3 size: 15 residues. V gave up 0 bases and J gave up 2 bases, with 9 bases separating them. The V gene's germline CDR1 is SGDLS and CDR2 YYNGEE.

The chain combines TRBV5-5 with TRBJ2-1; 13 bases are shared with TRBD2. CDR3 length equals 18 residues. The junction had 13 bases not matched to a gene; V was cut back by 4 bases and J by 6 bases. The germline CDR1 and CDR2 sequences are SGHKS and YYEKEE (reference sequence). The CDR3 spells CASSEGLAGPLLSNEQFF. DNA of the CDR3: TGTGCCAGCAGCGAGGGACTAGCGGGACCCCTGTTATCCAATGAGCAGTTCTTC.

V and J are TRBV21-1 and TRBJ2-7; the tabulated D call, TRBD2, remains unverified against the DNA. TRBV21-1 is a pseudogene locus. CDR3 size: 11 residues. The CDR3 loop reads CASRGGGGEYV. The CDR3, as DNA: TGTGCCAGCCGCGGGGGCGGGGGCGAGTACGTC.

The CDR3 sequence: CASSLVRDYEQYF. CDR3 sequence (DNA): TGTGCCAGCTCTTTGGTGAGGGACTACGAGCAGTACTTC. The rearrangement links TRBV6-5 to TRBJ2-7; D is possibly TRBD2 (5 bases). Germline CDR1 and CDR2: MNHEY and SVGAGI. Trimming stripped 8 bases from V and 3 bases from J, with 14 bases between. CDR3 length: 13 amino acids.

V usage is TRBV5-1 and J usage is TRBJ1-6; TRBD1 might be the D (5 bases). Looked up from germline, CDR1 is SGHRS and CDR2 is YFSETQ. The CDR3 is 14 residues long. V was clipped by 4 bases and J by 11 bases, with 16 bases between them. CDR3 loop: CASSRSGGMAPLHF. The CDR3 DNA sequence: TGCGCCAGCAGCCGCTCCGGGGGAATGGCACCCCTCCACTTT.

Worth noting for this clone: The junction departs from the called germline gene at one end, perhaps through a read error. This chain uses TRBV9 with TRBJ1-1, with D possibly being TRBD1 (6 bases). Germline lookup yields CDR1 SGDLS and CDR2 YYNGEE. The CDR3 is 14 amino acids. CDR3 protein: CASSTTRGDQGYSF. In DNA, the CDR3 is TGTGCCAGCAGCACCACCAGGGGAGATCAGGGCTACAGCTTT.

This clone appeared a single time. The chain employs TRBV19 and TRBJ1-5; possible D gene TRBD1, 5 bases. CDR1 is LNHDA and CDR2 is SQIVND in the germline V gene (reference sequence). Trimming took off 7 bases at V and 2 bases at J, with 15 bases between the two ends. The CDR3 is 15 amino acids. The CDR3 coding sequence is TGTGCCAGTACCCTACTGGGGGGGGGCAATCAGCCCCAGCATTTT. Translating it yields CASTLLGGGNQPQHF.

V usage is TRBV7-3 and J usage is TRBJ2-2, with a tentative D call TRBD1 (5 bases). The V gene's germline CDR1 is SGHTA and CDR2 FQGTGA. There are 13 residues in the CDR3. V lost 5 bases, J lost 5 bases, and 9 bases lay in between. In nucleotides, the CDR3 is TGTGCCAGCAGCCCCCGGACAACCGGGGAGCTGTTTTTT. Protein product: CASSPRTTGELFF.

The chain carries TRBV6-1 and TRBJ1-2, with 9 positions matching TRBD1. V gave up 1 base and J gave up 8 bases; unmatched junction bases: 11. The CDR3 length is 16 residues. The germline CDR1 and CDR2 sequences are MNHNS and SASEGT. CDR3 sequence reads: CASSEEQGASWKGYTF. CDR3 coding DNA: TGTGCCAGCAGTGAAGAACAGGGGGCGTCTTGGAAGGGCTACACCTTC.

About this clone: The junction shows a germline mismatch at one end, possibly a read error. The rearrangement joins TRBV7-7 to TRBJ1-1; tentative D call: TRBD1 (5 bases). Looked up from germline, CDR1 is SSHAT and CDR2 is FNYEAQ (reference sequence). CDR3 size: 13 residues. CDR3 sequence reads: CASSIGQNTEAFF. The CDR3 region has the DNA TGTGCTAGCAGCATTGGACAGAACACTGAAGCTTTCTTT.

The CDR3 is CASSLGTSGTGEQFF. As DNA, the CDR3 is TGTGCCAGCAGCCTCGGGACTAGCGGGACGGGTGAGCAGTTCTTC. V gene TRBV3-1 (or the pseudogene TRBV3-2) combines with J gene TRBJ2-1; 13 nucleotides align to TRBD2. V was clipped by 4 bases and J by 9 bases; unmatched bases: 6. There are 15 residues in the CDR3. Looked up from germline, CDR1 is LGHDT and CDR2 is YNNKEL (reference sequence).

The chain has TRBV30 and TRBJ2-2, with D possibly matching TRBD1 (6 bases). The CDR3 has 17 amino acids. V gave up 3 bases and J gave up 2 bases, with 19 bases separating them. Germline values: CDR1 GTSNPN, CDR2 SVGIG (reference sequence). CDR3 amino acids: CAWSKLTQGSNTGELFF. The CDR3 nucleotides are TGTGCCTGGAGCAAACTTACACAGGGTTCAAACACCGGGGAGCTGTTTTTT.

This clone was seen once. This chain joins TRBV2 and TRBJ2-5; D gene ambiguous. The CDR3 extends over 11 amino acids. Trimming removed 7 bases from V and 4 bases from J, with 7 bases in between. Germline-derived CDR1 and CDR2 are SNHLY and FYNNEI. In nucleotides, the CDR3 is TGTGCCAGCACTAGTCGAGAGACCCAGTACTTC. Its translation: CASTSRETQYF.

Written as DNA, the CDR3 is TGTGCCAGCAGTTTTCGAGGAGGCAATCAGCCCCAGCATTTT. Protein: CASSFRGGNQPQHF. This chain links TRBV27 with TRBJ1-5; D gene unclear. Germline CDR1 is MNHEY and CDR2 is SMNVEV (reference sequence). The V end was cut by 3 bases, the J end by 2 bases, with 8 bases between. The CDR3 runs 14 residues.

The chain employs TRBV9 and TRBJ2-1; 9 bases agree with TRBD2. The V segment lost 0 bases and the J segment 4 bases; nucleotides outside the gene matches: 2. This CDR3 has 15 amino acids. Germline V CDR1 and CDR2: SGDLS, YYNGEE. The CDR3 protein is CASSVVSGRYNEQFF. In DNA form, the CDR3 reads TGTGCCAGCAGCGTAGTTAGCGGGAGATACAATGAGCAGTTCTTC.

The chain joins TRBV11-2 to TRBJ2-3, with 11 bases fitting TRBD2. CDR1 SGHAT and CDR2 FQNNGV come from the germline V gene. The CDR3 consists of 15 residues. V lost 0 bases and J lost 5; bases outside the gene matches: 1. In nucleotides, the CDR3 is TGTGCCAGCAGCTTAGAACTAGCGGGAGAAGATACGCAGTATTTT. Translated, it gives CASSLELAGEDTQYF.

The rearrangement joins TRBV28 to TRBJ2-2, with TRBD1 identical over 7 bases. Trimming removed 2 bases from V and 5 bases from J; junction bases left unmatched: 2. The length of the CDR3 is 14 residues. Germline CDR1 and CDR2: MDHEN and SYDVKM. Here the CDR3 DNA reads TGTGCCAGCAGTTTACGCAGGGGGACCGGGGAGCTGTTTTTT. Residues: CASSLRRGTGELFF.

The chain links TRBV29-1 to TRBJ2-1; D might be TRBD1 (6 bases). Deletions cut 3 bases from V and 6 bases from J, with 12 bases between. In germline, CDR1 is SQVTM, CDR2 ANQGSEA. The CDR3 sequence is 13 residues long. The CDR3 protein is CSVDADSRNEQFF. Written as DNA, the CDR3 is TGCAGCGTTGATGCGGACAGTCGCAATGAGCAGTTCTTC.

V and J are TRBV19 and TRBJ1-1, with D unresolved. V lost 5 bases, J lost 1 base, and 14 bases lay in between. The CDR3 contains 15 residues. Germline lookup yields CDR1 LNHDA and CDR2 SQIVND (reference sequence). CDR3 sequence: CASSSRQETNTEAFF. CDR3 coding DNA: TGTGCCAGTAGTTCTCGGCAGGAAACGAACACTGAAGCTTTCTTT.

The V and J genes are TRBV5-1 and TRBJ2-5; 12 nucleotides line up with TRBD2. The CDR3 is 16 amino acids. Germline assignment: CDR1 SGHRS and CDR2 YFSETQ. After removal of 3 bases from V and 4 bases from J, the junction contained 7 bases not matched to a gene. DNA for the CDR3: TGCGCCAGCAGCTGGAGACTAGCGGGGGCGGGAGAGACCCAGTACTTC. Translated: CASSWRLAGAGETQYF.

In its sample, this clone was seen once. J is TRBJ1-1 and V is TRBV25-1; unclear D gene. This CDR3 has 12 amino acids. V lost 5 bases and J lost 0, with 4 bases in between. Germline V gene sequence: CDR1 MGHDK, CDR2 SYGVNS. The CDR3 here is CASSYLNTEAFF. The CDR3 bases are TGTGCCAGCAGTTACTTGAACACTGAAGCTTTCTTT. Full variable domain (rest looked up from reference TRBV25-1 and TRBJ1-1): EADIYQTPRYLVIGTGKKITLECSQTMGHDKMYWYQQDPGMELHLIHYSYGVNSTEKGDLSSESTVSRIRTEHFPLTLESARPSHTSQYLCASSYLNTEAFFGQGTRLTVV.

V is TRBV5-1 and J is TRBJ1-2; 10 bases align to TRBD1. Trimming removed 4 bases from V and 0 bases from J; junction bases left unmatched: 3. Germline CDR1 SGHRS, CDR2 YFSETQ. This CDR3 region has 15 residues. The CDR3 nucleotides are TGCGCCAGCAGCCCCGGGACAGGGGCTAACTATGGCTACACCTTC. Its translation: CASSPGTGANYGYTF.

As DNA, the CDR3 is TGCAGTGCTAGAGATGGCGGTGAGCAGTTCTTC. Amino acid sequence: CSARDGGEQFF. The chain links TRBV20-1 to TRBJ2-1; D gene uncertain. The CDR3 is 11 amino acids. Germline assignment: CDR1 DFQATT and CDR2 SNEGSKA (reference sequence). V was cut by 0 bases and J by 9 bases, with 6 bases left in between.

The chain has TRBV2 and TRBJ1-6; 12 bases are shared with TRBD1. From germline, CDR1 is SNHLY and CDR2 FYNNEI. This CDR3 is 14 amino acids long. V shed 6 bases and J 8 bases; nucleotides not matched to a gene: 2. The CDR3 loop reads CASRGDRGHSPLHF. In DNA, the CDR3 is TGTGCCAGCAGGGGGGACAGGGGGCATTCACCCCTCCACTTT. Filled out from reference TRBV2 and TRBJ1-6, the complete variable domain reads EPEVTQTPSHQVTQMGQEVILRCVPISNHLYFYWYRQILGQKVEFLVSFYNNEISEKSEIFDDQFSVERPDGSNFTLKIRSTKLEDSAMYFCASRGDRGHSPLHFGNGTRLTVT.

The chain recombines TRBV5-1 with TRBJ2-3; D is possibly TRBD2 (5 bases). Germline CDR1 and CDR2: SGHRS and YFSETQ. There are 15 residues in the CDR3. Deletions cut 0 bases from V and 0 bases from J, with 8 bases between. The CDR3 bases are TGCGCCAGCAGCTTGGCCGGGGTTAGCACAGATACGCAGTATTTT. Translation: CASSLAGVSTDTQYF.

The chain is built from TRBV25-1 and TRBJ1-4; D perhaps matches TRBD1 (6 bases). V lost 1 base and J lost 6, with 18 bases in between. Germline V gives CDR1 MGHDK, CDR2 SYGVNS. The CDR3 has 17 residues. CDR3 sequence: CASSELGGGGVDEKLFF. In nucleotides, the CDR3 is TGTGCCAGCAGTGAATTAGGGGGAGGGGGAGTCGATGAAAAACTGTTTTTT.

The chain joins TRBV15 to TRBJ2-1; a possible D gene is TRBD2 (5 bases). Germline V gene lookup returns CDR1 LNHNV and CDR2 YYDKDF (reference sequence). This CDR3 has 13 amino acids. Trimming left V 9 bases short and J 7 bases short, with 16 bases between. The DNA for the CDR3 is TGTGCCACTCGGACTCTCGTCGTTAATGAGCAGTTCTTC. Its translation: CATRTLVVNEQFF.